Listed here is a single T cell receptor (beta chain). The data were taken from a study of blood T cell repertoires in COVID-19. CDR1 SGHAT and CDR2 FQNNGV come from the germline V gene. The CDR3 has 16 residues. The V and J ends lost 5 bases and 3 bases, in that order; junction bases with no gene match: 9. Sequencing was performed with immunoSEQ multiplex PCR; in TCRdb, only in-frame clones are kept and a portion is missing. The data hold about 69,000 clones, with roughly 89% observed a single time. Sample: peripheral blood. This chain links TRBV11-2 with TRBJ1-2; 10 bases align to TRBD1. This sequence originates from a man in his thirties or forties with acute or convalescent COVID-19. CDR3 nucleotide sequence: TGTGCCAGCAGCCCGACTGACAGGGGGCGCGACTATGGCTACACCTTC. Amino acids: CASSPTDRGRDYGYTF.